This T cell receptor beta chain originates from a study of blood T cells in healthy people across ages. Donor samples were obtained from healthy Caucasian individuals from Russia, aged roughly 6 to 95. Isolation yielded PBMCs, at least 6.5 million per sample, in every case. This clonotype was seen a few times. The germline V gene has CDR1 MNHEY and CDR2 SVGAGI. The CDR3 is 15 amino acids. The trim removed 6 bases at V and 9 bases at J, leaving 9 bases unmatched. The use of a sample-barcoded 5' primer and a J-beta primer mix characterized a second PCR of roughly 6 to 12 cycles. TCRdb reprocessed the 5' RACE reads with MiXCR, giving one entry per CDR3 protein. Among fewer than 750,000 distinct CDR3 sequences, more than 45% were seen once, and the ten largest hold roughly 12%.

This receptor was identified in a woman aged 80 or older in good health. J is TRBJ2-1 and V is TRBV6-5; 12 bases fit TRBD1. Material: blood. DNA of the CDR3: TGTGCCAGCAGACAAACCGGGACAGGGGGCTTTGAGCAGTTCTTC. Amino acid sequence: CASRQTGTGGFEQFF.